These T cell receptor beta chains were read from a single sample in a study of CD8+ T cells in alopecia areata. Measured with immunoSEQ multiplex PCR; TCRdb has only the in-frame clones, and not every one. The data show approximately 210,000 clones, just under 65% seen once. This specimen consisted of CD4+ T cells sorted from blood, obtained around week 50, from a patient treated with tofacitinib. Source of these receptors: a human donor with alopecia areata. CDR3s include the opening cysteine and the closing phenylalanine or tryptophan. D genes are given only for firm matches. Clone size is stated in some rows and not others, as once, few, many or a class when expanded.

size: .; V: TRBV6-1; J: TRBJ2-4; D: .; DNA: TGTGCCAGCACCTTTAGACAGCTCGCCAAAAACATTCAGTACTTC; CDR3: CASTFRQLAKNIQYF
size: few; V: TRBV7-9; J: TRBJ2-5; D: TRBD2; DNA: TGTGCCAGCATGAACGGGGGGCAAGAGACCCAGTACTTC; CDR3: CASMNGGQETQYF
size: few; V: TRBV7-9; J: TRBJ1-2; D: .; DNA: TGTGCCAGCAGCTTAGGAGTCTATGGCTACACCTTC; CDR3: CASSLGVYGYTF
size: .; V: TRBV14; J: TRBJ2-7; D: .; DNA: TGTGCCAACCACGGCGGGGCCTACGAGCAGTACTTC; CDR3: CANHGGAYEQYF
size: few; V: TRBV2; J: TRBJ1-2; D: .; DNA: TGTGCCAGCAGTGAAGCGCTAATGGCGGGGAGAGCTAACTATGGCTACACCTTC; CDR3: CASSEALMAGRANYGYTF
size: .; V: TRBV29-1; J: TRBJ2-2; D: .; DNA: TGCAGCGTTGCCAGGACCAGCACCGGGGAGCTGTTTTTT; CDR3: CSVARTSTGELFF
size: few; V: TRBV5-1; J: TRBJ2-1; D: .; DNA: TGCGCCAGCAGCTCCCAATTAGATGCCGAGCAGTTCTTC; CDR3: CASSSQLDAEQFF
size: .; V: TRBV4-3; J: TRBJ2-5; D: .; DNA: TGCGCCAGCAGCCAAGATCCCGGGGGACAAGAGACCCAGTACTTC; CDR3: CASSQDPGGQETQYF
size: .; V: TRBV25-1; J: TRBJ1-1; D: .; DNA: TGTGCCAGCAGTGATGGGTTCACTGAAGCTTTCTTT; CDR3: CASSDGFTEAFF
size: .; V: TRBV6-1; J: TRBJ1-1; D: .; DNA: TGTGCCAGCAGTGAAGGCGGGAGGACTGAAGCTTTCTTT; CDR3: CASSEGGRTEAFF
size: .; V: TRBV5-1; J: TRBJ1-1; D: .; DNA: TGCGCCAGCAGCTTTGGCCGGCTACCCAACACTGAAGCTTTCTTT; CDR3: CASSFGRLPNTEAFF
size: few; V: TRBV19; J: TRBJ2-3; D: .; DNA: TGTGCCAGTAGTCCCACAGGGATTGACACAGATACGCAGTATTTT; CDR3: CASSPTGIDTDTQYF
size: .; V: TRBV29-1; J: TRBJ1-1; D: .; DNA: TGCAGCGTTGTAGGGGGTGCTGAAGCTTTCTTT; CDR3: CSVVGGAEAFF
size: .; V: TRBV5-1; J: TRBJ2-1; D: TRBD1; DNA: TGCGCCAGCAGCTCCGGGACAGGGGGCACGGATGAGCAGTTCTTC; CDR3: CASSSGTGGTDEQFF
size: few; V: TRBV7-2; J: TRBJ2-2; D: .; DNA: TGTGCCAGCAGCCCCAGGGTTAGAGCCGGGGAGCTGTTTTTT; CDR3: CASSPRVRAGELFF
size: .; V: TRBV29-1; J: TRBJ2-5; D: .; DNA: TGCAGCGTTGATACCCGACAGTTAGAGACCCAGTACTTC; CDR3: CSVDTRQLETQYF
size: .; V: TRBV4-3; J: TRBJ2-3; D: .; DNA: TGCGCCAGCAGCCAAGATCCTGGGGGCTGGGTCACAGATACGCAGTATTTT; CDR3: CASSQDPGGWVTDTQYF
size: .; V: TRBV5-1; J: TRBJ2-6; D: TRBD1; DNA: TGCGCCAGCAGCAAATACGACAGGGGGTTTCTCTCTGGGGCCAACGTCCTGACTTTC; CDR3: CASSKYDRGFLSGANVLTF
size: .; V: TRBV29-1; J: TRBJ1-1; D: .; DNA: TGCAGCGTTGAAGGAAGCGGGACTGAAGCTTTCTTT; CDR3: CSVEGSGTEAFF
size: once; V: TRBV7-2; J: TRBJ1-2; D: .; DNA: TGTGCCAGCAGCTTAACCCTCGGAGCTAACTATGGCTACACCTTC; CDR3: CASSLTLGANYGYTF
size: .; V: TRBV29-1; J: TRBJ2-4; D: .; DNA: TGCAGCGTTGTAGATGACTTAGCCAAAAACATTCAGTACTTC; CDR3: CSVVDDLAKNIQYF
size: .; V: TRBV30; J: TRBJ2-5; D: TRBD1; DNA: TGTGCCTGGAGTGTTTCCGGGACAGGGGCCTTTAGGACCCAGTACTTC; CDR3: CAWSVSGTGAFRTQYF
size: .; V: TRBV4-1; J: TRBJ2-6; D: TRBD2; DNA: TGCGCCAGCAGCCAAGAATTTGGGGGGGCTGGGGCCAACGTCCTGACTTTC; CDR3: CASSQEFGGAGANVLTF
size: .; V: TRBV7-2; J: TRBJ1-5; D: TRBD1; DNA: TGTGCCAGCAGCTTGGGACAGTTTAGCAATCAGCCCCAGCATTTT; CDR3: CASSLGQFSNQPQHF
size: .; V: TRBV4-3; J: TRBJ1-2; D: .; DNA: TGCGCCAGCAGCCAAGCTCACAGTGGCTACACCTTC; CDR3: CASSQAHSGYTF
size: .; V: TRBV2; J: TRBJ2-7; D: .; DNA: TGTGCCAGCAACCCGGCCGGGGGTGGCTACGAGCAGTACTTC; CDR3: CASNPAGGGYEQYF
size: .; V: TRBV30; J: TRBJ1-1; D: .; DNA: TGTGCCTGGAGTGTACGCAGGATGAACACTGAAGCTTTCTTT; CDR3: CAWSVRRMNTEAFF
size: .; V: TRBV5-1; J: TRBJ2-7; D: .; DNA: TGCGCCAGCAGAGAGGACAACTACGAGCAGTACTTC; CDR3: CASREDNYEQYF
size: .; V: TRBV30; J: TRBJ1-2; D: .; DNA: TGTGCCTGCTCGCTGAGGGACGGATTCAACTATGGCTACACCTTC; CDR3: CACSLRDGFNYGYTF
size: .; V: TRBV6-5; J: TRBJ2-7; D: .; DNA: TGTGCCAGGAGGGGTTGCGAGCAGTACTTC; CDR3: CARRGCEQYF
size: .; V: TRBV5-1; J: TRBJ1-2; D: TRBD1; DNA: TGCGCCAGCAGCTTGTGGGACAGGGAAGCTGGCTACACCTTC; CDR3: CASSLWDREAGYTF
size: .; V: TRBV7-9; J: TRBJ1-5; D: .; DNA: TGTGCCATGCACTGGCGGGGGAAAGATCAGCCCCAGCATTTT; CDR3: CAMHWRGKDQPQHF
size: .; V: TRBV30; J: TRBJ2-3; D: TRBD1; DNA: TGTGCCTGGAGTCTGACAGGGAACCCTACAGATACGCAGTATTTT; CDR3: CAWSLTGNPTDTQYF
size: .; V: TRBV11-1; J: TRBJ2-7; D: .; DNA: TGTGCCAGCAGCCCGGGGACGAGAAGCGAGCAGTACTTC; CDR3: CASSPGTRSEQYF
size: once; V: TRBV11-2; J: TRBJ2-7; D: .; DNA: TGTGCCAGCAGCACATTCCCGGGAGCCGACTACGAGCAGTACTTC; CDR3: CASSTFPGADYEQYF
size: .; V: TRBV29-1; J: TRBJ2-7; D: TRBD1; DNA: TGCAGCGCTCTGACAGGGTACGAGCAGTACTTC; CDR3: CSALTGYEQYF
size: .; V: TRBV25-1; J: TRBJ1-4; D: .; DNA: TGTGCCAGCAGTGGGACGACTCCGGATGAAAAACTGTTTTTT; CDR3: CASSGTTPDEKLFF
size: .; V: TRBV7-6; J: TRBJ2-7; D: .; DNA: TGTGCCAGCAGCTTAGTATCGGGACCCTACGAGCAGTACTTC; CDR3: CASSLVSGPYEQYF
size: .; V: TRBV19; J: TRBJ1-4; D: .; DNA: TGTGCCAGTAGTCCGGGACTGGTTGAAAAACTGTTTTTT; CDR3: CASSPGLVEKLFF
size: .; V: TRBV12-5; J: TRBJ2-6; D: .; DNA: TGTGCTAGTGGTTTTCTCAGCTCTGGGGCCAACGTCCTGACTTTC; CDR3: CASGFLSSGANVLTF
size: .; V: TRBV6-5; J: TRBJ2-2; D: .; DNA: TGTGCCAGCAGTTACTCGACTAGTTCCGGGGAGCTGTTTTTT; CDR3: CASSYSTSSGELFF
size: .; V: TRBV6-5; J: TRBJ2-5; D: TRBD1; DNA: TGTGCCAGCAGTTACACCCCACAGGGGTGGGAGACCCAGTACTTC; CDR3: CASSYTPQGWETQYF
size: once; V: TRBV4-1; J: TRBJ1-6; D: .; DNA: TGCGCCAGCAGCCAAGGTGCCAGAGATAATTCACCCCTCCACTTT; CDR3: CASSQGARDNSPLHF
size: few; V: TRBV7-8; J: TRBJ2-1; D: TRBD2; DNA: TGTGCCAGCAGGCAGCGGGGGGAAGTCACCAATGAGCAGTTCTTC; CDR3: CASRQRGEVTNEQFF
size: once; V: TRBV25-1; J: TRBJ2-3; D: TRBD2; DNA: TGTGCCAGCAGTAGGGCTAGCGGGAAGGAAGATACGCAGTATTTT; CDR3: CASSRASGKEDTQYF